The clone carrying this TCR beta chain has more than one count but fewer than ten. This specimen comes from a study of T-cell memory formation after mild COVID-19. The V gene end was trimmed by 4 bases and the J gene end by 8 bases; junction bases not matched to a gene: 6. Germline V gene sequence: CDR1 SGHRS, CDR2 YFSETQ. The CDR3 is 14 amino acids. Each CDR3 protein gets one entry after TCRdb re-called the 5' RACE reads with MiXCR. The table includes about 250,000 distinct CDR3 sequences, approximately 15% detected once. This sequence was found in an adult woman who had mild COVID-19 (a few samples of this study predate the infection). Cell type and time point are not known. J is TRBJ1-4 and V is TRBV5-1, with 9 bases identical to TRBD1. Sequenced input: PBMCs or a T cell subset sorted from them (not recorded which). CDR3 nucleotides: TGCGCCAGCAGCATGGGACAGGGAGGAGAAAAACTGTTTTTT. It codes for CASSMGQGGEKLFF.